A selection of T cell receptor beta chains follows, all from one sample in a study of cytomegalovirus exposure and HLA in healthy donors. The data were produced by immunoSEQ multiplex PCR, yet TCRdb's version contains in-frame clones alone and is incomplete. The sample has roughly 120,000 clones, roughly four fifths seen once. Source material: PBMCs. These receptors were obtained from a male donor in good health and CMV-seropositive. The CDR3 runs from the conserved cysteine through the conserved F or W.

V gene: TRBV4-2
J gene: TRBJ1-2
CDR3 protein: CASSLHGGDYGYTF

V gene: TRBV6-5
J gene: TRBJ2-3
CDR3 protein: CASRGSGLPTDTQYF

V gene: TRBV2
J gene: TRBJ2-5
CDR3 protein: CASMYGEGLEYF

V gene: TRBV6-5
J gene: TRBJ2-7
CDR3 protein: CASAGTSASYEQYF

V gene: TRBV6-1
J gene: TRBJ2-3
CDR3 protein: CASSENRGQGADTQYF

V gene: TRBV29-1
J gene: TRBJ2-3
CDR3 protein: CSVDRGSSDTQYF

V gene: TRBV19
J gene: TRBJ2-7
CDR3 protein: CASSISGTSGNYEQYF

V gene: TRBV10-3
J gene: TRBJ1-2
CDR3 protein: CAISEAPPTGRITF

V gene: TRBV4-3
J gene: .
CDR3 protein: CASSQDPRGMSSYEQYF

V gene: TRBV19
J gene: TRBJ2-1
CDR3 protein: CASSPRGYNEQFF

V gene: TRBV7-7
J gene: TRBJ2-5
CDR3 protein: CASSLGNAGGPLETQYF

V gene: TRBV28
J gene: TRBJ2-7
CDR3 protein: CASSLSDARYEQYF

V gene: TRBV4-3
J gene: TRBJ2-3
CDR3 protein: CASSQGPLGSGTDTQYF

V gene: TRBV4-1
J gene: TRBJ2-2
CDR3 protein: CASRPPGQGSAGELFF

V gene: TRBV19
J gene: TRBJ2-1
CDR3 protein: CGTGLAGGANEQFF

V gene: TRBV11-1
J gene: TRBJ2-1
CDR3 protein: CASSRSGGTYNEQFF

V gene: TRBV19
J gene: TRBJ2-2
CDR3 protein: CASSPDTGELFF

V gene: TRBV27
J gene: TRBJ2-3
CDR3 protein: CASSLVLAGGPDTQYF

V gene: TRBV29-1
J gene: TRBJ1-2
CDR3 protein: CSVSTGDYGYTF

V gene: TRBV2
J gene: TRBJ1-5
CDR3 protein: CASSGTGRGTQHF

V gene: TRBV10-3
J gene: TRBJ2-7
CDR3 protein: CAISESTTGRLHEQYF

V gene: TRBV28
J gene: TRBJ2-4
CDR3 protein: CASSLGDRVIQYF

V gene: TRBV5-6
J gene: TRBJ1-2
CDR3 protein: CASSLPGGSYGYTF

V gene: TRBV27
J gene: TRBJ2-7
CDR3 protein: CASSLTVGGGGYEQYF

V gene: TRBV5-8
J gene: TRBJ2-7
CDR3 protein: CASSLKGQGVRYEQYF

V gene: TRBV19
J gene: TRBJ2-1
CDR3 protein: CASSMSSGSLPFYNEQFF

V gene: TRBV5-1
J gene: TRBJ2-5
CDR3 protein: CASSPGTAYQETQYF

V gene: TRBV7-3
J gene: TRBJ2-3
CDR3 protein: CASSPTHPGLATDTQYF

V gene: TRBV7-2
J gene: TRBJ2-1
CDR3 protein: CASSYLAGVDEQFF

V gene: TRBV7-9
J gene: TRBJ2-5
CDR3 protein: CASSPPFRLAALGTQYF

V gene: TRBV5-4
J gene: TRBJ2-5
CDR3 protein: CASSFPSGKLETQYF

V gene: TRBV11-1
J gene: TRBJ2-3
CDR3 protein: CASSLGQREWTDTQYF

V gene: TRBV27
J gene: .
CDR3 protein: CASSLLAGSSYEQYF

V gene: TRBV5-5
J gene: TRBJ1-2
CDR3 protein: CASSLAWGPNYGYTF

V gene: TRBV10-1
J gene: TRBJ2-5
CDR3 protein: CASSEKSSVSIKTQYF